This T cell receptor beta chain was documented in a study of blood T cell repertoires in COVID-19. Whole-study context: Donors in the United States, Italy and Spain gave samples during acute or convalescent COVID-19.

CDR1 is MDHEN, CDR2 SYDVKM, per germline. The CDR3 length is 12 residues. Deletions cut 5 bases from V and 5 bases from J, with 9 bases between. Data came from immunoSEQ multiplex PCR; TCRdb stores just in-frame clones and leaves some out. The data hold approximately 390,000 clones, with roughly 90% observed a single time. The chain links TRBV28 to TRBJ1-1, with a possible D match to TRBD1 (5 bases). The clonotype was recovered from a man between 18 and 35 years old with active or convalescent COVID-19. Sequencing input: peripheral blood. The CDR3 loop reads CASSPRGTEAFF. The CDR3 bases are TGTGCCAGCAGTCCTCGGGGGACTGAAGCTTTCTTT.